The present TCR beta chain was sequenced within a study of T cell responses to AZD1222 COVID-19 vaccine (dated by TCRdb to about 2021). As for the study more broadly: AZD1222 recipients with second doses at about 4 weeks or about 12 weeks were pooled, because spike-specific TCR depth and breadth did not differ between schedules. TCR sequencing covered more than 230 trial participants: 200 to 220 given two doses of AZD1222 and 26 given two doses of MenACWY control vaccine. Trial participants were enrolled into age subgroups of 18-55, 56-69 and 70-plus years, which contained approximately 150, 30 and 60 TCR-sequenced participants, respectively.

The full study reports these points: Only a handful of AZD1222 recipients were SARS-CoV-2 seropositive at baseline, limiting conclusions about previously exposed vaccinees. Reportedly, almost half of the unique spike-specific TCRs recognized epitopes lying outside the regions that are mutated in the B.1.351 and B.1.1.7 variants. No day 14 peak-response samples were available, so repertoires were characterized only after the peak T cell response. Participants were mostly white British and included more females than males, and it was suggested by the authors that clonal diversity may have been underestimated. After two AZD1222 doses, both the breadth and the depth of spike-specific TCRs were significantly higher than at day 0 and than in MenACWY recipients. The 56-69-year group was small, and its depth increase did not reach significance, likely because of low power. Vaccine-associated CD4 TCRs spanned the whole spike protein, with dominant responses in regions 160-218 and 743-854.

The CDR3 regions of human TCRbeta chains were analyzed by immunosequencing. From the authors' description of their analysis: TCRs in the repertoires were compared against a reference library of SARS-CoV-2-specific TCRs that had been generated with the MIRA antigen-specificity platform. Breadth meant the fraction of unique TCRs that were SARS-CoV-2-associated, whereas depth meant the fraction of total T cells that were SARS-CoV-2-associated. Using the MIRA data, every spike-specific TCR was mapped to the spike region that the TCR reacted to and assigned to either a CD4 or a CD8 class. Log10-transformed breadth and depth values were compared by one-way ANOVA with Sidak's multiple comparisons tests. TCRdb re-hosts the immuneACCESS table, in-frame sequences only. Its copies lack some clones; in the studies checked, an unresolved V gene accounts for under half of them, and the cause for the rest is not known. V, J and clone size derive from that table, while D and trimming were established from the DNA sequence. The sample table contains around 110,000 clones; only one count was recorded for around 90% of them. The biggest ten clones account for approximately 4% of the sample.

The sample's time point, from its label and the paper: baseline before first vaccination. Vaccinee samples came from UK trials COV001 and COV002, including a single-blind randomized controlled phase 2/3 trial of AZD1222 (ChAdOx1 nCoV-19) in healthy adults. Trial participant PBMC samples were collected at day 0 and day 28 after the second dose for TCRbeta chain sequencing. From a lookup of the germline V gene (reference sequence), CDR1 and CDR2 are SGHKS and YYEKEE. Deletion took 3 bases off V and 0 bases off J, with a span of 12 bases between the germline ends. The cysteine opens and the phenylalanine closes a CDR3 of 15 amino acids. Of the read, only the CDR3 DNA is kept; its 45 bases are in frame from base 1. A note on this clone: Its antigen target is currently unknown. One base away there is no much larger clone; base qualities are not given.

This receptor was obtained from an adult in good health. Sequences were derived from peripheral blood, sampled on day 0 of AZD1222 vaccination. The V and J segments used are TRBV5-5 and TRBJ1-1, with the D gene uncertain. Here the CDR3 is given as CASSSISGVNTEAFF. The sequenced DNA is TGTGCCAGCAGCTCCATTAGTGGGGTGAACACTGAAGCTTTCTTT.